Following are 9 T cell receptor beta chains from one sample sequenced in a study of long-term antiretroviral therapy in people with HIV. Investigators performed immunoSEQ version v3.0 at survey level. Produced via immunoSEQ multiplex PCR; TCRdb's table is partial and in-frame only. The sample lists more than 20,000 clones; 85% to 90% were seen once. This specimen was unsorted PBMCs, taken around 2.6 years after starting antiretroviral therapy. These receptors came from a man aged 35 to 55 with HIV.

This sequence joins TRBV6-1 and TRBJ1-2; tentative D call: TRBD1 (6 bases). Germline CDR1 reads MNHNS; CDR2 reads SASEGT. The V gene lost 10 bases and the J gene lost 1 base, with 16 bases spanning the gap. The CDR3 contains 14 residues. CDR3 loop: CATHGWDINYGYTF. The CDR3 DNA is TGTGCCACACACGGCTGGGACATTAACTATGGCTACACCTTC.

The V and J genes are TRBV7-3 and TRBJ2-5; D unresolved. Deletions cut 5 bases from V and 0 bases from J, with 13 bases between. Germline-derived CDR1 and CDR2 are SGHTA and FQGTGA. The CDR3 spans 15 residues. CDR3 loop: CASSLVGQNQETQYF. The DNA of the CDR3 is TGTGCCAGCAGCCTAGTGGGTCAGAACCAAGAGACCCAGTACTTC.

This chain joins TRBV11-2 and TRBJ2-7; D gene uncertain. Germline CDR1 and CDR2: SGHAT and FQNNGV. Trimming pared 1 base from V and 0 bases from J, leaving 7 bases between. The CDR3 runs 14 residues. The CDR3 coding sequence is TGTGCCAGCAGCTTAGCCGGTTCCTCCTACGAGCAGTACTTC. Protein product: CASSLAGSSYEQYF.

CDR3 amino acids: CASDRGMYEQYF. For the CDR3, the DNA is TGTGCCTCGGACAGGGGGATGTACGAGCAGTACTTC. The chain uses TRBV30 and TRBJ2-7; 10 bases fit TRBD1. Trimming removed 7 bases from V and 4 bases from J; junction bases left unmatched: 4. CDR1 is GTSNPN, CDR2 SVGIG, per germline (reference sequence). The CDR3 length is 12 residues.

The chain combines TRBV10-3 with TRBJ2-7, with 7 bases lining up with TRBD2. The CDR3 has 13 amino acids. The germline gives CDR1 ENHRY, CDR2 SYGVKD. With V trimmed by 9 bases and J by 7 bases, 12 bases remained unmatched. In DNA form, the CDR3 reads TGTGCCATGAGCGGGGTGCAAGGGGAAGAGCAGTACTTC. Protein: CAMSGVQGEEQYF.

The chain carries TRBV18 and TRBJ2-6, with 7 bases lining up with TRBD1. The V and J ends lost 3 bases and 0 bases, in that order; junction bases with no gene match: 5. The CDR3 length is 17 residues. Germline loops: CDR1 KGHSH, CDR2 LQKENI. Here the CDR3 reads CASSPGTAISGANVLTF. As DNA, the CDR3 is TGTGCCAGCTCACCTGGGACAGCCATCTCTGGGGCCAACGTCCTGACTTTC.

The DNA of the CDR3 is TGCGCCAGCAGCGCTCTGCGGAATTCCTACGAGCAGTACTTC. Its translation: CASSALRNSYEQYF. The V and J genes are TRBV4-1 and TRBJ2-7; D unresolved. Trimming took 5 bases from V and 1 from J, leaving 12 bases between them. The CDR3 consists of 14 residues. Germline lookup yields CDR1 MGHRA and CDR2 YSYEKL.

This chain links TRBV28 with TRBJ2-1, with D perhaps TRBD1 or TRBD2 (5 bases each). The V and J ends lost 7 bases and 6 bases respectively, with 19 bases between them. The germline gives CDR1 MDHEN, CDR2 SYDVKM. The CDR3 is 15 residues long. The CDR3 coding sequence is TGTGCCAGCAAAACAGGACAAAAAGGAGGCAATGAGCAGTTCTTC. Protein sequence: CASKTGQKGGNEQFF. Full variable domain (rest looked up from reference TRBV28 and TRBJ2-1): DVKVTQSSRYLVKRTGEKVFLECVQDMDHENMFWYRQDPGLGLRLIYFSYDVKMKEKGDIPEGYSVSREKKERFSLILESASTNQTSMYLCASKTGQKGGNEQFFGPGTRLTVL.

The chain carries TRBV28 and TRBJ2-7; 13 nucleotides agree with TRBD2. The CDR3 totals 18 residues. V shed 2 bases, J shed 0 bases, and the junction held 7 bases outside the gene matches. Germline V gives CDR1 MDHEN, CDR2 SYDVKM. CDR3 sequence: CASSLITSGRAISYEQYF. DNA for the CDR3: TGTGCCAGCAGTTTAATTACTAGCGGGAGGGCCATCTCCTACGAGCAGTACTTC.